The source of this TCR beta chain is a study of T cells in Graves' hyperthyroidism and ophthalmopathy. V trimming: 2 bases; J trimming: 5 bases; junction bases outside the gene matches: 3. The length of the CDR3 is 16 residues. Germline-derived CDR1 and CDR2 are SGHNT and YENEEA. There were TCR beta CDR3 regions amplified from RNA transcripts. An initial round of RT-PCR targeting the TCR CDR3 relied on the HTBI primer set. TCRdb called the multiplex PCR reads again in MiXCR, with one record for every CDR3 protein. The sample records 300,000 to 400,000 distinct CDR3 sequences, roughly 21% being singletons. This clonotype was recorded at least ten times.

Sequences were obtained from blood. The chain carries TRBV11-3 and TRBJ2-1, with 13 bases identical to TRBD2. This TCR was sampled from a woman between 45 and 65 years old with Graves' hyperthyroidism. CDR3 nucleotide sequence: TGTGCCAGCAGCTTACTGGGACTAGCGGGAAACAATGAGCAGTTCTTC. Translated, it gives CASSLLGLAGNNEQFF.